A selection of T cell receptor beta chains follows, all from one sample in a study of blood T cells in healthy people across ages. Each CDR3 protein is one row after TCRdb ran MiXCR on the 5' RACE reads. The sample holds about 670,000 distinct CDR3 sequences; over 40% are singletons and the top ten take roughly 12%. The specimen sequenced was blood. Every receptor here comes from a woman aged 80 or older in good health. The CDR3 runs from the conserved cysteine through the conserved F or W. D genes are given only for firm matches. Part of the rows lack a size; the others show once, few, many or a class for expanded clones.

abundance	v_gene	j_gene	d_gene	CDR3aa	CDR3nt
-	TRBV7-3	TRBJ2-1	TRBD2	CASSSLAGHTYNEQFF	TGTGCCAGCAGCTCTCTAGCGGGGCATACCTACAATGAGCAGTTCTTC
-	TRBV27	TRBJ1-2	-	CASSCRLKANYGYTF	TGTGCCAGCAGTTGTAGGCTGAAAGCTAACTATGGCTACACCTTC
-	TRBV9	TRBJ2-5	TRBD2	CASSTLSGTSGFGGETQYF	TGTGCCAGCAGCACCCTATCCGGGACTAGCGGGTTCGGTGGTGAGACCCAGTACTTC
-	TRBV4-1	TRBJ2-7	-	CASSQEGRQYEQYF	TGCGCCAGCAGCCAAGAGGGGAGACAGTACGAGCAGTACTTC
few	TRBV7-9	TRBJ2-7	-	CASSRPTVTGSYEQYF	TGTGCCAGCAGCCGACCCACGGTCACAGGCTCCTACGAGCAGTACTTC
-	TRBV3-1	TRBJ2-2	TRBD2	CASSTSGRETGELFF	TGTGCCAGCAGTACTAGCGGGAGGGAAACCGGGGAGCTGTTTTTT
many	TRBV27	TRBJ2-1	TRBD1	CASRREGARKQFF	TGTGCCAGCCGACGAGAGGGGGCTCGGAAGCAGTTCTTC
-	TRBV6-5	TRBJ1-5	TRBD1	CASKGTGVDQPQHF	TGTGCCAGCAAGGGGACAGGGGTTGATCAGCCCCAGCATTTT
-	TRBV7-9	TRBJ2-7	-	CASSLVSGYTNYEQYF	TGTGCCAGCAGCTTAGTCAGCGGGTACACTAACTACGAGCAGTACTTC
-	TRBV29-1	TRBJ2-7	-	CSGGGRYHEQYF	TGCAGCGGCGGGGGCAGGTACCACGAGCAGTACTTC
many	TRBV27	TRBJ2-3	TRBD2	CASGELARSTDTQYF	TGTGCCAGCGGAGAACTAGCGCGGAGCACAGATACGCAGTATTTT
-	TRBV4-1	TRBJ1-6	-	CASSQDGTEGSPLHF	TGCGCCAGCAGCCAAGATGGGACGGAGGGATCACCCCTCCACTTT
-	TRBV9	TRBJ2-1	-	CASSVVTTGTNEQFF	TGTGCCAGCAGCGTAGTCACCACAGGTACCAATGAGCAGTTCTTC
-	TRBV7-2	TRBJ1-2	-	CASSYTQGGYTF	TGTGCCAGCAGCTACACACAGGGCGGCTACACCTTC
-	TRBV21-1	TRBJ1-5	-	CASSKARQGNQPQHF	TGTGCCAGCAGCAAAGCACGCCAGGGCAATCAGCCCCAGCATTTT
-	TRBV29-1	TRBJ2-5	TRBD1	CSVGRGRQETQYF	TGCAGCGTCGGCAGGGGGCGACAAGAGACCCAGTACTTC
-	TRBV5-1	TRBJ2-5	TRBD2	CASSLQGSGGTQYF	TGCGCCAGCAGCTTGCAGGGCTCGGGAGGGACCCAGTACTTC
-	TRBV6-6	TRBJ2-2	TRBD2	CASSYSKRGGIGELFF	TGTGCCAGCAGTTACTCGAAACGGGGGGGCATCGGGGAGCTGTTTTTT
-	TRBV7-2	TRBJ1-1	-	CASSLGIHRRGTEAFF	TGTGCCAGCAGCTTAGGGATCCACAGGAGGGGCACTGAAGCTTTCTTT
many	TRBV3-1	TRBJ1-2	-	CASSQDWEGIYGYTF	TGTGCCAGCAGCCAAGATTGGGAGGGAATCTATGGCTACACCTTC
-	TRBV13	TRBJ1-2	TRBD1	CASSRDRGYYGYTF	TGTGCCAGCAGCCGAGACAGGGGTTACTATGGCTACACCTTC
-	TRBV4-3	TRBJ2-3	TRBD2	CASSRLGGGVEDTQYF	TGCGCCAGCAGCCGGTTGGGCGGGGGGGTTGAAGATACGCAGTATTTT
-	TRBV15	TRBJ2-5	-	CATSRASGPETQYF	TGTGCCACCAGCAGAGCCTCCGGTCCGGAGACCCAGTACTTC
-	TRBV10-3	TRBJ1-5	-	CAISETRVEGNQPQHF	TGTGCCATCAGTGAGACCAGGGTAGAGGGCAATCAGCCCCAGCATTTT
few	TRBV28	TRBJ2-1	TRBD2	CASSLSYPSGGHNEQFF	TGTGCCAGCAGTTTATCCTACCCTAGCGGGGGACACAATGAGCAGTTCTTC
many	TRBV5-1	TRBJ2-3	-	CASSLVPDADTQYF	TGCGCCAGCAGCTTGGTCCCGGACGCAGATACGCAGTATTTT
-	TRBV7-9	TRBJ2-4	-	CASSLNLSLRRLAKNIQYF	TGTGCCAGCAGCTTAAATCTGAGCCTGAGAAGACTAGCCAAAAACATTCAGTACTTC
-	TRBV30	TRBJ2-7	-	CAWSQDLSGNEQYF	TGTGCCTGGAGTCAGGACTTGAGTGGCAACGAGCAGTACTTC
-	TRBV18	TRBJ2-4	-	CASSPLDRQGGGKNIQYF	TGTGCCAGCTCACCACTTGACCGACAGGGAGGTGGGAAAAACATTCAGTACTTC
-	TRBV29-1	TRBJ2-5	-	CSVDYSEETQYF	TGCAGCGTTGATTATAGCGAAGAGACCCAGTACTTC
-	TRBV19	TRBJ1-1	-	CASRSRVKGTEAFF	TGTGCCAGTAGATCGAGGGTAAAAGGCACTGAAGCTTTCTTT
-	TRBV28	TRBJ2-6	TRBD1	CASFPDRGAPGANVLTF	TGTGCCAGCTTCCCTGACAGGGGGGCCCCTGGGGCCAACGTCCTGACTTTC
few	TRBV5-1	TRBJ2-1	TRBD2	CASSVGGINNEQFF	TGCGCCAGCAGCGTGGGAGGGATTAACAATGAGCAGTTCTTC
many	TRBV20-1	TRBJ2-3	-	CSAPTSHGPDTQYF	TGCAGTGCACCGACTTCCCATGGCCCAGATACGCAGTATTTT
-	TRBV30	TRBJ2-7	-	CAGSADGYEQYF	TGTGCCGGGAGTGCCGATGGCTACGAGCAGTACTTC
-	TRBV5-1	TRBJ2-3	TRBD2	CASSLPTGLVTDTQYF	TGCGCCAGCAGCCTTCCAACGGGACTAGTAACAGATACGCAGTATTTT
once	TRBV4-3	TRBJ2-7	-	CASSQGAQGRGEQYF	TGCGCCAGCAGCCAAGGGGCACAGGGAAGGGGCGAGCAGTACTTC
few	TRBV18	TRBJ1-1	TRBD1	CASSLAGQGYTEAFF	TGTGCCAGCTCGCTAGCCGGACAGGGGTACACTGAAGCTTTCTTT
many	TRBV29-1	TRBJ2-1	TRBD2	CSVVRGGRGNYNEQFF	TGCAGCGTTGTGCGTGGCGGGAGAGGCAACTACAATGAGCAGTTCTTC
-	TRBV5-1	TRBJ2-1	TRBD2	CASSILAGSYNEQFF	TGCGCCAGCAGCATCCTAGCGGGATCCTACAATGAGCAGTTCTTC
-	TRBV10-3	TRBJ2-5	-	CAISGEENHNEQYF	TGTGCCATCAGCGGGGAAGAGAACCACAATGAGCAGTACTTC
-	TRBV29-1	TRBJ2-5	-	CSGKASARSETQYF	TGCAGCGGGAAGGCTAGCGCCCGATCGGAGACCCAGTACTTC
many	TRBV18	TRBJ2-5	-	CASSPYQGRETQYF	TGTGCCAGCTCACCTTATCAGGGACGGGAGACCCAGTACTTC
-	TRBV20-1	TRBJ2-1	-	CSADGETRYNEQFF	TGCAGTGCTGACGGGGAGACCCGCTACAATGAGCAGTTCTTC
many	TRBV5-1	TRBJ2-5	-	CASSGTSYETQYF	TGCGCCAGCAGCGGCACTAGTTACGAGACCCAGTACTTC
-	TRBV2	TRBJ2-5	-	CANSEYGVETQYF	TGTGCCAACAGTGAATACGGTGTGGAGACCCAGTACTTC
many	TRBV10-3	TRBJ2-1	-	CAISEFAGIQYNEQFF	TGTGCCATCAGTGAATTCGCAGGGATTCAATACAATGAGCAGTTCTTC